This TCR beta chain comes out of a study of identical twins. The study's findings and limits: Twins' surplus sharing was weaker for beta out-of-frame sequences. Conclusions relied on cross-sectional statistical analysis, not following the same donors.

A universal primer binding site was introduced by template switching. The final cDNA contained unique molecular identifiers. A single record per CDR3 protein comes from TCRdb applying MiXCR to the 5' RACE reads. The sample contains 690,000 or so distinct CDR3 sequences, under 9% of which appear only once. Regarding this clonotype: Its antigen is unidentified.

The same sample was also used in a study of yellow fever vaccine responses in identical twins. That investigation notes: Twins reportedly mounted vaccine T cell responses that seemed partly convergent, partly personalized.

Source material: PBMCs. This receptor was identified in a woman between 18 and 30 years old in good health.

The CDR3 bases are TGCGCCAGCAGCCAAGATATTAGCGGGTTGAACACCGGGGAGCTGTTTTTT. Protein: CASSQDISGLNTGELFF. This chain connects TRBV4-3 to TRBJ2-2, with TRBD2 identical over 7 bases. The CDR3 totals 17 residues. After removal of 0 bases from V and 1 base from J, the junction contained 5 bases not matched to a gene. Per germline, CDR1 LGHNA and CDR2 YSLEER.